The 3 T cell receptor beta chains listed next were all sequenced from one sample in a study of CD8+ T cells in alopecia areata. Sequencing used cDNA as its template, made by extracting RNA and reverse transcribing it. The table came from immunoSEQ multiplex PCR; TCRdb's copy has only in-frame clones and leaves some out. The profile shows roughly 120,000 clones, approximately 60% of them singletons. The source material was CD4+ T cells sorted from blood. All receptors come from a human donor in good health.

The gene calls are TRBV4-1 and TRBJ1-6; unclear D gene. CDR1 and CDR2 (germline): MGHRA, YSYEKL. V was trimmed by 1 base and J by 0 bases, leaving 4 bases between them. CDR3 length: 15 amino acids. CDR3 protein: CASSQVSSYNSPLHF. CDR3 bases: TGCGCCAGCAGCCAAGTGAGCTCCTATAATTCACCCCTCCACTTT.

This rearrangement joins TRBV29-1 to TRBJ2-5; TRBD2 is a possible D gene (6 bases). The J call is doubtful: the DNA matches TRBJ2-7 better. The CDR3 is 13 residues long. The V gene's germline CDR1 is SQVTM and CDR2 ANQGSEA. The CDR3 sequence is CSVDAGIPHEQYF. The CDR3 DNA is TGCAGCGTTGACGCGGGGATCCCCCACGAGCAGTACTTC.

The V call is TRBV7-7, the J call TRBJ2-2; D ambiguous. In germline, CDR1 is SSHAT, CDR2 FNYEAQ (reference sequence). CDR3 length equals 16 residues. Between the trimmed V and J ends, which lost 5 bases and 0 bases, there was a span of 13 bases. CDR3 DNA: TGTGCCAGCAGCCGATCGATCGGATCGAACACCGGGGAGCTGTTTTTT. It translates to CASSRSIGSNTGELFF. Drawing the rest from reference TRBV7-7 and TRBJ2-2, the complete variable domain is GAGVSQSPRYKVTKRGQDVTLRCDPISSHATLYWYQQALGQGPEFLTYFNYEAQPDKSGLPSDRFSAERPEGSISTLTIQRTEQRDSAMYRCASSRSIGSNTGELFFGEGSRLTVL.